Below are 11 T cell receptor beta chains sequenced from a single sample in a study of spatial heterogeneity in lung cancer (dated by TCRdb to the late 2010s). The sample's time point, from its label and the paper: sample taken at primary tumor resection. Without any cell sorting, TCR sequencing was performed on whole RNA extracted either from tumor and nontumor lung tissue or from cryopreserved PBMC samples. Library preparation used 5' RACE. The sample was run on a NextSeq 500. TCRdb trimmed public reads at Q25 via fastp, called clones via MiXCR and kept in-frame beta chains. Each CDR3 protein gets just one entry, which takes the most common genes and DNA from the rows behind it. This sample lists 25,000 or so distinct CDR3 sequences; 13% were detected once. The ten largest clones represent less than 30% of the sample. The input for sequencing was PBMCs, taken at surgery. These receptors all stem from a female donor with early-stage non-small cell lung cancer.

This clonotype was counted many times. The chain links TRBV7-9 to TRBJ2-5; D unresolved. The CDR3 runs to 14 residues. The V gene lost 1 base and the J gene lost 3 bases, with 9 bases spanning the gap. Germline V gene sequence: CDR1 SEHNR, CDR2 FQNEAQ (reference sequence). CDR3 bases: TGTGCCAGCAGCTTAGATCAGAACAAAGAGACCCAGTACTTC. It translates to CASSLDQNKETQYF.

This clonotype was observed many times. J is TRBJ2-7 and V is TRBV29-1; 7 nucleotides align to TRBD2. The CDR3 runs to 11 residues. Germline V gene lookup returns CDR1 SQVTM and CDR2 ANQGSEA. Trimming removed 7 bases from V and 7 bases from J; junction bases left unmatched: 7. In DNA, the CDR3 is TGCAGCGCGGGGGGAACAGAGGAGCAGTACTTC. This translates into CSAGGTEEQYF.

Worth noting for this clonotype: A much larger clone lies one base from this, so it may be a read error. Written as DNA, the CDR3 is TGCAGGACAGGGAATGCGGAGACCCAGTACTTC. Its protein is CRTGNAETQYF. This chain uses TRBV20-1 with TRBJ2-5; 7 bases are shared with TRBD1. The CDR3 runs 11 residues. Germline V CDR1 and CDR2: DFQATT, SNEGSKA (reference sequence).

This clonotype was detected a few times. This rearrangement joins TRBV10-3 to TRBJ2-7; 7 positions match TRBD2. V lost 3 bases and J lost 1; bases outside the gene matches: 0. The CDR3 has 13 amino acids. Germline V gene sequence: CDR1 ENHRY, CDR2 SYGVKD. The CDR3 is CAISDSGSYEQYF. The CDR3 DNA reads as TGTGCCATCAGTGATAGCGGGTCCTACGAGCAGTACTTC.

This clonotype was counted many times. V and J are TRBV29-1 and TRBJ1-1, with no clear D. Trimming stripped 7 bases from V and 3 bases from J, with 9 bases between. CDR1 is SQVTM and CDR2 is ANQGSEA in the germline V gene. The length of the CDR3 is 11 residues. The CDR3 region is CSARKDTEAFF. As DNA, the CDR3 is TGCAGCGCCCGTAAGGACACTGAAGCTTTCTTT.

This clonotype was detected ten times or more. This chain links TRBV15 with TRBJ1-5; 8 bases align to TRBD1. After removal of 3 bases from V and 0 bases from J, the junction contained 7 bases not matched to a gene. This CDR3 contains 17 residues. Germline V CDR1 and CDR2: LNHNV, YYDKDF (reference sequence). The CDR3 spells CATSRGTGQYSNQPQHF. The CDR3 DNA sequence: TGTGCCACCAGCAGGGGGACAGGACAGTATAGCAATCAGCCCCAGCATTTT.

This clonotype was picked up many times. The chain has TRBV30 and TRBJ2-7; TRBD2 matches at 10 bases. Germline assignment: CDR1 GTSNPN and CDR2 SVGIG (reference sequence). J was trimmed by 4 bases and V by 3 bases; bases with no gene match: 6. This CDR3 is built from 14 residues. This CDR3 reads CAWRLAGGKYEQYF. The CDR3 region has the DNA TGTGCCTGGAGGTTAGCGGGAGGAAAATACGAGCAGTACTTC. The full variable domain, in which reference TRBV30 and TRBJ2-7 provide the parts outside the CDR3, is SQTIHQWPATLVQPVGSPLSLECTVEGTSNPNLYWYRQAAGRGLQLLFYSVGIGQISSEVPQNLSASRPQDRQFILSSKKLLLSDSGFYLCAWRLAGGKYEQYFGPGTRLTVT.

This clonotype was seen many times. The rearrangement joins TRBV6-2 or TRBV6-3 to TRBJ2-1; 12 bases are shared with TRBD2. J lost 6 bases, V lost 5 bases, and 5 bases had no gene match. The CDR3 has 15 amino acids. CDR1 MNHEY and CDR2 SVGEGT come from the germline V gene. Written as DNA, the CDR3 is TGTGCCAGCAGTCGCGGACTAGCGGGGACCAATGAGCAGTTCTTC. This sequence encodes CASSRGLAGTNEQFF.

This chain joins TRBV29-1 and TRBJ1-1; tentative D call: TRBD1 (6 bases). The V end lost 5 bases, the J end lost 0 bases, and 13 bases lay between the germline ends. The CDR3 loop spans 14 amino acids. The germline gives CDR1 SQVTM, CDR2 ANQGSEA. In nucleotides, the CDR3 is TGCAGCGTTCGACAGGCTGTGTTGAACACTGAAGCTTTCTTT. The encoded protein is CSVRQAVLNTEAFF.

This clonotype was observed at least ten times. The chain recombines TRBV9 with TRBJ2-1; weak D call: TRBD2 (6 bases). The CDR3 has 14 residues. V was clipped by 1 base and J by 9 bases, with 14 bases between them. CDR1 and CDR2 (germline): SGDLS, YYNGEE. CDR3 sequence: CASSVRRAGLEQFF. The CDR3 coding sequence is TGTGCCAGCAGCGTAAGGCGTGCGGGGCTTGAGCAGTTCTTC.

This clonotype showed up many times. The chain joins TRBV3-1 to TRBJ1-1, with D perhaps matching TRBD1 (5 bases). V dropped 4 bases and J dropped 3 bases, with 12 bases sitting between them. The CDR3 spans 14 residues. CDR1 is LGHDT and CDR2 is YNNKEL in the germline V gene (reference sequence). The CDR3 loop reads CASSPIGGDTEAFF. For the CDR3, the DNA is TGTGCCAGCAGCCCGATCGGGGGGGACACTGAAGCTTTCTTT.